The 20 T cell receptor beta chains below all came from one sample that was sequenced in a study of cytomegalovirus exposure and HLA in healthy donors. This PCR relied on a set of 60 Vbeta primers and 13 Jbeta primers. Profiling relied on immunoSEQ multiplex PCR, and the TCRdb table lists in-frame clones only, not all of them. This sample carries 130,000 or so clones, about 80% of them seen once, and the ten largest clones take more than 1.5%. Material for sequencing was PBMCs. These receptors all come from a woman aged 40-49 years in good health and CMV-seronegative.

This clone has more than one count but fewer than ten. V gene TRBV25-1 combines with J gene TRBJ2-7; D gene uncertain. Trimming took 2 bases from V and 0 from J, leaving 5 bases between them. Germline-derived CDR1 and CDR2 are MGHDK and SYGVNS. The CDR3 sequence is 13 residues long. CDR3 bases: TGTGCCAGCAGTGAACCGGGCTCCTACGAGCAGTACTTC. Encoded protein: CASSEPGSYEQYF.

V gene TRBV28 combines with J gene TRBJ2-3; D is possibly TRBD1 (6 bases). Germline V lookup: CDR1 MDHEN, CDR2 SYDVKM. Deletions cut 8 bases from V and 0 bases from J, with 12 bases between. The CDR3 loop spans 14 amino acids. In DNA form, the CDR3 reads TGTGCCAGCTCAGGGCAGGGGAGCACAGATACGCAGTATTTT. Protein product: CASSGQGSTDTQYF.

The chain employs TRBV5-1 and TRBJ2-7; D is undetermined. The V and J ends lost 5 bases and 1 base respectively, with 10 bases between them. Germline CDR1 reads SGHRS; CDR2 reads YFSETQ. The CDR3 covers 13 residues. CDR3 bases: TGCGCCAGCAGTATTTCGGGTTCCTACGAGCAGTACTTC. Translated: CASSISGSYEQYF.

V is TRBV7-3 and J is TRBJ2-1; the D gene is possibly TRBD2 (6 bases). Germline assignment: CDR1 SGHTA and CDR2 FQGTGA. V was shortened by 5 bases and J by 7 bases, with 12 bases between the two germline ends. The CDR3 is made up of 13 amino acids. The CDR3 nucleotides are TGTGCCAGCAGCATGGACTATAAAAATGAGCAGTTCTTC. Residues: CASSMDYKNEQFF.

The chain is built from TRBV28 and TRBJ1-5, with 7 bases identical to TRBD1. Trimming at V came to 3 bases and at J to 6 bases, leaving 8 bases not matched to a gene. The CDR3 length is 15 residues. Germline assignment: CDR1 MDHEN and CDR2 SYDVKM. The CDR3 loop reads CASSLSPGGGQPQHF. The CDR3 nucleotides are TGTGCCAGCAGTTTGTCCCCAGGGGGTGGTCAGCCCCAGCATTTT.

The chain is built from TRBV7-9 and TRBJ1-2; a possible D gene is TRBD1 (6 bases). Per the germline V gene, CDR1 is SEHNR and CDR2 is FQNEAQ (reference sequence). Trimming shortened V by 5 bases and J by 8 bases, and 15 bases separated the two germline ends. CDR3 length: 13 residues. The CDR3 nucleotides read TGTGCCAGCAGCACCGAACAGGGCAGCGGCTACACCTTC. It codes for CASSTEQGSGYTF.

This sequence joins TRBV4-2 and TRBJ2-1, with 9 positions matching TRBD2. CDR3 length: 18 amino acids. With 4 bases clipped from V and 0 bases from J, the junction kept 10 bases outside the gene matches. The germline V gene has CDR1 LGHNA and CDR2 YNFKEQ. As DNA, the CDR3 is TGTGCCAGCAGCCCATCACTAGCGGGTACCCTCTCCTACAATGAGCAGTTCTTC. Its translation: CASSPSLAGTLSYNEQFF.

The chain combines TRBV15 with TRBJ2-7; the match to TRBD2 covers 8 bases. The CDR3 sequence is 15 residues long. The trim removed 0 bases at V and 3 bases at J, leaving 4 bases unmatched. In germline, CDR1 is LNHNV, CDR2 YYDKDF (reference sequence). The CDR3 is CATSRDDGTSYEQYF. In nucleotides, the CDR3 is TGTGCCACCAGCAGAGATGACGGGACTAGCTACGAGCAGTACTTC.

V usage is TRBV7-8 and J usage is TRBJ1-2, with 8 nucleotides matching TRBD1. Germline V gene data show CDR1 as SGHVS and CDR2 as FQNEAQ. V lost 6 bases and J lost 5; bases outside the gene matches: 11. The CDR3 loop spans 15 amino acids. The CDR3 nucleotides are TGTGCCAGCAGTCCTAGCCGGGACAGGATATATGGCTACACCTTC. Protein product: CASSPSRDRIYGYTF.

This rearrangement joins TRBV28 to TRBJ2-5; 8 nucleotides match TRBD1. The ends lost 3 bases at V and 1 base at J; junction bases unmatched: 10. The CDR3 loop spans 17 amino acids. The germline V gene has CDR1 MDHEN and CDR2 SYDVKM. Here the CDR3 reads CASSFPRTGKSQETQYF. Written as DNA, the CDR3 is TGTGCCAGCAGTTTCCCCCGGACAGGGAAATCCCAAGAGACCCAGTACTTC. The variable domain in full, with the rest retrieved from reference TRBV28 and TRBJ2-5, is DVKVTQSSRYLVKRTGEKVFLECVQDMDHENMFWYRQDPGLGLRLIYFSYDVKMKEKGDIPEGYSVSREKKERFSLILESASTNQTSMYLCASSFPRTGKSQETQYFGPGTRLLVL.

The gene calls are TRBV6-5 and TRBJ2-3; perhaps TRBD2 as D (5 bases). The CDR3 length is 14 residues. V gave up 7 bases and J gave up 1 base, with 12 bases separating them. CDR1 MNHEY and CDR2 SVGAGI come from the germline V gene. CDR3 in amino acids: CASKGSGGTDTQYF. DNA for the CDR3: TGTGCCAGCAAAGGGAGTGGGGGCACAGATACGCAGTATTTT.

This clone was observed a handful of times. The chain combines TRBV9 with TRBJ1-1, with D maybe TRBD1 (5 bases). From germline, CDR1 is SGDLS and CDR2 YYNGEE. The length of the CDR3 is 15 residues. The V gene lost 0 bases and the J gene lost 0 bases, with 9 bases spanning the gap. As DNA, the CDR3 is TGTGCCAGCAGCGTAGGGGGCGCGGTGAACACTGAAGCTTTCTTT. Its translation is CASSVGGAVNTEAFF. Looking up the rest from reference TRBV9 and TRBJ1-1 gives the full variable domain: DSGVTQTPKHLITATGQRVTLRCSPRSGDLSVYWYQQSLDQGLQFLIQYYNGEERAKGNILERFSAQQFPDLHSELNLSSLELGDSALYFCASSVGGAVNTEAFFGQGTRLTVV.

This chain connects TRBV4-3 to TRBJ2-3, with D perhaps matching TRBD2 (6 bases). There are 14 residues in the CDR3. Germline values: CDR1 LGHNA, CDR2 YSLEER. V lost 4 bases, J lost 4 bases, and 12 bases lay in between. The CDR3 loop is CASSPGGAADTQYF. CDR3 bases: TGCGCCAGCAGCCCCGGCGGGGCGGCAGATACGCAGTATTTT.

The V and J genes are TRBV5-5 and TRBJ2-1; D call uncertain. The CDR3 covers 15 residues. V lost 7 bases and J lost 0, with 14 bases in between. Per germline, CDR1 SGHKS and CDR2 YYEKEE (reference sequence). The CDR3 loop is CASLPKFSSYNEQFF. Here the CDR3 DNA reads TGTGCCAGCCTCCCGAAGTTCAGCTCCTACAATGAGCAGTTCTTC. Full variable domain (rest looked up from reference TRBV5-5 and TRBJ2-1): DAGVTQSPTHLIKTRGQQVTLRCSPISGHKSVSWYQQVLGQGPQFIFQYYEKEERGRGNFPDRFSARQFPNYSSELNVNALLLGDSALYLCASLPKFSSYNEQFFGPGTRLTVL.

The V and J genes are TRBV7-9 and TRBJ1-2; the match to TRBD1 covers 8 bases. Trimming took 5 bases from V and 6 from J; bases not matched to a gene: 14. The CDR3 covers 16 residues. Germline CDR1 SEHNR, CDR2 FQNEAQ (reference sequence). CDR3 sequence: CASSLTTWTGHNGYTF. The CDR3 DNA is TGTGCCAGCAGCCTGACGACCTGGACAGGGCATAATGGCTACACCTTC.

The chain recombines TRBV9 with TRBJ2-2; 7 bases map to TRBD2. CDR3 size: 18 residues. The germline gives CDR1 SGDLS, CDR2 YYNGEE. Trimming cost V 0 bases and J 4 bases; bases outside gene matches: 12. This chain's CDR3 is CASSVATPGREGTGELFF. The CDR3 nucleotides read TGTGCCAGCAGCGTAGCTACCCCCGGCAGGGAGGGCACCGGGGAGCTGTTTTTT.

The chain combines TRBV7-9 with TRBJ2-5; 7 positions agree with TRBD1. The end of the DNA fits TRBJ2-7 better, so the J call may be wrong. This CDR3 has 14 amino acids. Germline V gene data show CDR1 as SEHNR and CDR2 as FQNEAQ (reference sequence). CDR3 protein: CASTERQGSYEQYF. The CDR3 coding sequence is TGTGCCAGCACTGAACGACAGGGATCCTACGAGCAGTACTTC.

This clone was detected a few times. V is TRBV9 and J is TRBJ2-1; 7 nucleotides match TRBD2. Germline CDR1 SGDLS, CDR2 YYNGEE. Trimming cost V 4 bases and J 5 bases; bases outside gene matches: 15. This CDR3 has 17 amino acids. CDR3 in amino acids: CASSLSSRTGGHNEQFF. The CDR3 bases are TGTGCCAGCAGCCTCTCATCCAGGACGGGAGGCCACAATGAGCAGTTCTTC.

V and J are TRBV7-9 and TRBJ2-7, with 9 positions matching TRBD2. V shed 0 bases, J shed 2 bases, and the junction held 2 bases outside the gene matches. This CDR3 comprises 15 residues. Looked up from germline, CDR1 is SEHNR and CDR2 is FQNEAQ (reference sequence). Here the CDR3 DNA reads TGTGCCAGCAGCTTAGCGGCTAGCGGGGCCTACGAGCAGTACTTC. Encoded protein: CASSLAASGAYEQYF.

The V call is TRBV9, the J call TRBJ1-3; tentatively, D is TRBD1 (6 bases). The ends were cut back, 0 bases at V and 0 bases at J, with 10 bases in the middle. CDR1 is SGDLS and CDR2 is YYNGEE in the germline V gene. The CDR3 has 16 amino acids. This CDR3 is CASSVDPGVSGNTIYF. CDR3 in DNA: TGTGCCAGCAGCGTAGATCCAGGGGTCTCTGGAAACACCATATATTTT.